This paragraph covers one TCR beta chain sequence. Its matching antigen is unknown. The sample is drawn from a study of cytomegalovirus exposure and HLA in healthy donors. Overall study: Among about 179 million T cells, an earlier analysis found 117 million unique TCR beta sequences.

The primer mix had 60 Vbeta and 13 Jbeta primers. The protocol was immunoSEQ multiplex PCR, while the TCRdb copy is restricted to in-frame clones and leaves out a portion. The sample lists fewer than 150,000 clones, around 80% occurring once. Findings of the study overall: Over 150 TCR beta chains were listed as cytomegalovirus-associated. Association of fewer than 20,000 TCR beta sequences with HLA alleles was found at 0.05 false discovery rate in a later analysis. Within an earlier analysis, most TCR beta V segments proved productive either about 90% or about 30% of the time.

The CDR3 extends over 17 amino acids. The junction had 14 bases not matched to a gene; V was cut back by 3 bases and J by 6 bases. CDR1 KGHSH and CDR2 LQKENI come from the germline V gene. The sample taken for sequencing was PBMCs. This rearrangement joins TRBV18 to TRBJ1-5; 7 bases match TRBD1. The sequence was collected from a man between 35 and 55 years old in good health and CMV-seropositive. CDR3 DNA sequence: TGTGCCAGCTCACCCCCCTTCGGAGGGGGCAAGGGTCAGCCCCAGCATTTT. Translation: CASSPPFGGGKGQPQHF.